The 10 T cell receptor beta chains below were found in one sample sequenced in a study of blood T cell repertoires in COVID-19 (dated by TCRdb to the early 2020s). Library method: the immunoSEQ multiplex PCR assay. This immuneACCESS table, as held by TCRdb, lists in-frame sequences with V and J called but not all clones. Of the missing ones, under half trace to an unresolved V gene in checked studies; the others have no known cause. The sample data list about 50,000 clones, and around four fifths of these were observed just once. The leading ten clones occupy 6.5% to 8.5% of the sample. What was sequenced was peripheral blood. These receptor sequences come from a man between 70 and 80 years old with active COVID-19.

This rearrangement joins TRBV12-5 to TRBJ2-7; tentative D call: TRBD1 (6 bases). CDR3 size: 13 residues. Trimming took off 3 bases at V and 0 bases at J, with 6 bases between the two ends. Germline CDR1 LGHNT, CDR2 FRNRAP. CDR3 loop: CASGLGGSYEQYF. In DNA, the CDR3 is TGTGCTAGTGGTTTAGGGGGCTCCTACGAGCAGTACTTC.

V gene TRBV5-1 combines with J gene TRBJ2-1; 11 nucleotides line up with TRBD2. V lost 1 base, J lost 4 bases, and 7 bases stayed unmatched. CDR1 and CDR2 (germline): SGHRS, YFSETQ. The CDR3 runs to 17 residues. CDR3 bases: TGCGCCAGCAGCTTGTTGGTAGCGGGGGGGCTGTACAATGAGCAGTTCTTC. As protein: CASSLLVAGGLYNEQFF.

The chain uses TRBV18 and TRBJ1-1, with a weak D call TRBD1 (5 bases). Germline V gives CDR1 KGHSH, CDR2 LQKENI. V was cut by 0 bases and J by 0 bases, with 11 bases left in between. This CDR3 is built from 16 residues. The CDR3 region has the DNA TGTGCCAGCTCACCACCGGGGCGGACTATGAACACTGAAGCTTTCTTT. This sequence encodes CASSPPGRTMNTEAFF.

The gene calls are TRBV6-5 and TRBJ2-2; 10 bases align to TRBD2. V lost 5 bases, J lost 5 bases, and 2 bases stayed unmatched. CDR3 size: 14 residues. CDR1 is MNHEY and CDR2 is SVGAGI in the germline V gene. The CDR3 here is CASSRLAGTGELFF. The CDR3 DNA reads as TGTGCCAGCAGTAGACTAGCGGGTACCGGGGAGCTGTTTTTT.

This clone was detected once. The J gene is TRBJ2-2, the V gene TRBV4-3, with TRBD1 matching over 8 bases. This CDR3 is 14 amino acids long. CDR1 LGHNA and CDR2 YSLEER come from the germline V gene. Trimming at V came to 4 bases and at J to 4 bases, leaving 2 bases not matched to a gene. This chain's CDR3 is CASSLTGGTGELFF. The CDR3 nucleotides read TGCGCCAGCAGCCTTACAGGGGGCACCGGGGAGCTGTTTTTT.

This clone is a singleton in its sample. The chain joins TRBV5-4 to TRBJ1-2; D perhaps matches TRBD1 (5 bases). Germline lookup yields CDR1 SGHNT and CDR2 YYREEE (reference sequence). Trimming cost V 4 bases and J 8 bases, with 30 bases left between them. The CDR3 loop spans 18 amino acids. This CDR3 reads CASSPQVGGTYFEWGYTF. CDR3 nucleotides: TGTGCCAGCAGCCCACAAGTGGGCGGGACGTACTTTGAGTGGGGCTACACCTTC.

CDR3 residues: CASWGTGRESTEAFF. CDR3 nucleotide sequence: TGTGCCAGCTGGGGGACAGGGAGAGAAAGCACTGAAGCTTTCTTT. The rearrangement links TRBV6-6 to TRBJ1-1, with 9 bases fitting TRBD1. Germline V gene data show CDR1 as MNHNY and CDR2 as SVGAGI (reference sequence). Unmatched junction bases numbered 11, after V lost 8 bases and J lost 4 bases. This CDR3 has 15 residues.

This rearrangement joins TRBV11-2 to TRBJ1-4; TRBD1 might be the D (5 bases). This CDR3 is built from 14 residues. Germline V gene sequence: CDR1 SGHAT, CDR2 FQNNGV. The V and J ends lost 5 bases and 8 bases respectively, with 15 bases between them. CDR3 DNA sequence: TGTGCCAGCAGCCTTAACCCTGCAGGGGAAAAACTGTTTTTT. Its protein is CASSLNPAGEKLFF. Looking up the rest from reference TRBV11-2 and TRBJ1-4 gives the full variable domain: EAGVAQSPRYKIIEKRQSVAFWCNPISGHATLYWYQQILGQGPKLLIQFQNNGVVDDSQLPKDRFSAERLKGVDSTLKIQPAKLEDSAVYLCASSLNPAGEKLFFGSGTQLSVL.

The chain is built from TRBV7-2 and TRBJ1-6, with 8 bases matching TRBD1. Germline V lookup: CDR1 SGHTA, CDR2 FQGNSA. V lost 3 bases and J lost 7; bases outside the gene matches: 5. CDR3 size: 15 residues. The CDR3 coding sequence is TGTGCCAGCAGCTTCCAGGGGGCACGAAATTCACCCCTCCACTTT. Amino acids: CASSFQGARNSPLHF.

This clone was observed a few times. This rearrangement joins TRBV27 to TRBJ1-6; D remains unclear. CDR1 is MNHEY, CDR2 SMNVEV, per germline (reference sequence). Deletions cut 1 base from V and 9 bases from J, with 13 bases between. The CDR3 contains 15 residues. The CDR3 sequence: CASSLFPRTSSPLHF. For the CDR3, the DNA is TGTGCCAGCAGTTTATTCCCCCGAACTAGTTCACCCCTCCACTTT.